This TCR beta chain was sequenced during a study of OX40 agonist ivuxolimab in advanced cancers. Study-level background: Among those enrolled, mean age was 60 years (range about 23 to 80) and about 81% were male. Findings and caveats of the study: At doses 0.1 to 3.0 mg/kg, CD4+ and CD8+ clones expanded. Some nonresponders likewise displayed low normalized T-cell clonal expansion.

V lost 2 bases and J 6 bases, leaving 11 bases between the germline ends. Per germline, CDR1 SGHNT and CDR2 YENEEA. The CDR3 runs to 14 residues. Sequenced by immunoSEQ multiplex PCR; TCRdb stores in-frame clones only, minus some. This sample yields almost 50,000 clones, of which about 86% are seen a single time; more than 1.5% belongs to the top ten. As concerns this clone: Its antigen remains unidentified.

Sample: CD4+ or CD8+ T cells sorted from blood, taken in a trial of the OX40 agonist ivuxolimab. This TCR was sampled from an adult with an advanced solid tumor such as melanoma, head and neck, liver or kidney cancer. J is TRBJ2-1 and V is TRBV11-3; D perhaps matches TRBD2 (5 bases). The chain's CDR3 is CASSLTRSANEQFF. CDR3 sequence (DNA): TGTGCCAGCAGCTTAACTAGGTCTGCCAATGAGCAGTTCTTC.